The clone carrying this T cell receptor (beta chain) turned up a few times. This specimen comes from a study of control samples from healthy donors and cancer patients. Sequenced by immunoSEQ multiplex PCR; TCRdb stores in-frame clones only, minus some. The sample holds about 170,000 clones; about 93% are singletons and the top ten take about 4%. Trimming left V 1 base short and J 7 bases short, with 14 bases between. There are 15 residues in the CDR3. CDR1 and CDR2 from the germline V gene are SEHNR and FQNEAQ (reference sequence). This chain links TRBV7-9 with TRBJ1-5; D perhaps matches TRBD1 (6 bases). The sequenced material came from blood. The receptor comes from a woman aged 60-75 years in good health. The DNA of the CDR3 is TGTGCCAGCAGCTTAGAGGGGGGGGCGAGGCAGCCCCAGCATTTT. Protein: CASSLEGGARQPQHF.